The present T cell receptor (beta chain) was sequenced within a study of patients and donors after allogeneic stem cell transplantation. Each CDR3 protein is one row after TCRdb ran MiXCR on the RT-PCR reads. The sample contains about a million distinct CDR3 sequences, roughly 18% of which appear only once. Germline CDR1 is SGHRS and CDR2 is YFSETQ. The CDR3 is 16 residues long. V gave up 1 base and J gave up 2 bases; unmatched junction bases: 6. The chain has TRBV5-1 and TRBJ2-5; 9 nucleotides align to TRBD2. The sample was blood, either unsorted or a sorted T cell fraction (not recorded which). This TCR derives from a human donor who was either an allogeneic HSCT recipient or a stem cell or donor lymphocyte infusion donor (not recorded which). It is not recorded whose cells these are; they may come from a transplant donor. In DNA, the CDR3 is TGCGCCAGCAGCTTGTCAGTAGCGGGAGAACAAGAGACCCAGTACTTC. Protein product: CASSLSVAGEQETQYF.